The 5 T cell receptor beta chains given below trace back to one sample, sequenced in a study of blood T cells in healthy people across ages. A second about 7 to 11 cycle PCR used barcoded and J-beta primers. TCRdb called the 5' RACE reads again in MiXCR, with one record for every CDR3 protein. The table includes around 1.7 million distinct CDR3 sequences, roughly 27% detected once. The sequencing input was blood. The receptors here all came from a woman aged 25-40 years in good health.

A remark on this clonotype: A clone one base away is much larger, so this may be a read error. The chain couples TRBV10-3 to TRBJ2-3; D possibly corresponds to TRBD2 (5 bases). Per germline, CDR1 ENHRY and CDR2 SYGVKD. This CDR3 comprises 15 residues. The CDR3 region has the DNA TGTGCCCTCAGTGAGGGCGTTAATTCCGCAGATACGCAGTATTTT. It yields the protein CALSEGVNSADTQYF.

This clonotype was counted at least ten times. The chain uses TRBV15 and TRBJ1-2; 9 nucleotides align to TRBD1. Trimming took 5 bases from V and 2 from J; bases not matched to a gene: 0. CDR1 and CDR2 from the germline V gene are LNHNV and YYDKDF (reference sequence). This CDR3 has 13 residues. CDR3 DNA sequence: TGTGCCACCAGCGGACAGGGGAACTATGGCTACACCTTC. Translated: CATSGQGNYGYTF.

The table lists this clonotype with a few counts. Here the CDR3 reads CSAPWTGISEKLFF. CDR3 nucleotides: TGCAGTGCACCCTGGACAGGGATAAGTGAAAAACTGTTTTTT. The chain has TRBV20-1 and TRBJ1-4; 8 nucleotides match TRBD1. CDR3 length: 14 amino acids. Germline CDR1 reads DFQATT; CDR2 reads SNEGSKA (reference sequence). The V and J ends lost 6 bases and 7 bases, in that order; junction bases with no gene match: 10.

This clonotype was found a few times. The V call is TRBV5-1, the J call TRBJ2-1, with D possibly called TRBD1 or TRBD2 (5 bases each). The CDR3 runs to 15 residues. Germline V gene data show CDR1 as SGHRS and CDR2 as YFSETQ. V lost 0 bases, J lost 4 bases, and 11 bases lay in between. This chain's CDR3 is CASSLALGEYNEQFF. DNA of the CDR3: TGCGCCAGCAGCTTGGCCTTGGGGGAATACAATGAGCAGTTCTTC.

The chain uses TRBV27 and TRBJ2-3; 7 nucleotides match TRBD1. The CDR3 is 16 residues long. Trimming at V came to 4 bases and at J to 2 bases, leaving 9 bases not matched to a gene. CDR1 is MNHEY and CDR2 is SMNVEV in the germline V gene (reference sequence). The CDR3 loop is CASSSERDSDTDTQYF. Here the CDR3 DNA reads TGTGCCAGCAGTTCGGAAAGGGACAGCGACACAGATACGCAGTATTTT.